The source of this TCR beta chain is a study of T cell responses to AZD1222 COVID-19 vaccine. Overall study findings and caveats: Repertoire sampling happened only post peak T cell response.

The CDR3 covers 18 residues. J lost 6 bases, V lost 1 base, and 11 bases had no gene match. Germline V gives CDR1 KGHSH, CDR2 LQKENI. Data came from immunoSEQ multiplex PCR; TCRdb stores just in-frame clones and leaves some out. The sample lists some 120,000 clones, about 91% occurring once. A note on this clone: Antigen unknown.

The chain employs TRBV18 and TRBJ2-1; 11 nucleotides agree with TRBD2. The sequencing used peripheral blood, collected on day 0 of AZD1222 vaccination. The clonotype comes from an adult in good health. The CDR3 bases are TGTGCCAGCTCACCACTTTCCAGGGGTGGACTAGCGGGCAATGAGCAGTTCTTC. Amino acid sequence: CASSPLSRGGLAGNEQFF.